The 23 T cell receptor beta chains below all came from one sample that was sequenced in a study of T cell responses to AZD1222 COVID-19 vaccine (dated by TCRdb to the early 2020s). Libraries were prepared through the immunoSEQ multiplex PCR assay. TCRdb provides this immuneACCESS table in a form limited to in-frame rearrangements. Some clones are lacking; in checked studies, under half of them reflect an unresolved V gene, and why the rest are absent is not known. This sample comprises about 160,000 clones, roughly nine tenths of them detected only once. Less than 2.5% of the sample belongs to the ten largest clones. Interpreted using the paper, the time point label stands for: baseline before first vaccination. Sequences were derived from peripheral blood, sampled on day 0 of AZD1222 vaccination. Receptors originate from an adult in good health.

CDR3 bases: TGTGCCAGCAGCAAAGAATGGGACAAACTGAACACTGAAGCTTTCTTT. As protein: CASSKEWDKLNTEAFF. The chain is built from TRBV21-1 and TRBJ1-1; TRBD1 is the table's D call and was not checked against the DNA. TRBV21-1 is recorded as a pseudogene. The CDR3 is 16 residues long.

V usage is TRBV4-3 and J usage is TRBJ2-7; weak D call: TRBD2 (5 bases). CDR1 and CDR2 (germline): LGHNA, YSLEER. The CDR3 runs 17 residues. Trimming stripped 0 bases from V and 2 bases from J, with 17 bases between. The CDR3 sequence is CASSQEFRQDLTYEQYF. The CDR3, as DNA: TGCGCCAGCAGCCAAGAGTTTAGGCAGGACTTGACCTACGAGCAGTACTTC.

The chain carries TRBV19 and TRBJ2-1; TRBD2 aligns across 12 bases. V was clipped by 4 bases and J by 9 bases; unmatched bases: 7. The CDR3 runs 15 residues. CDR1 is LNHDA and CDR2 is SQIVND in the germline V gene (reference sequence). CDR3 DNA sequence: TGTGCCAGTAGTAAACTAGCGGGGGGACCCATTGAGCAGTTCTTC. Translating gives CASSKLAGGPIEQFF.

This chain joins TRBV28 and TRBJ2-3, with TRBD2 identical over 7 bases. Per the germline V gene, CDR1 is MDHEN and CDR2 is SYDVKM. With V trimmed by 5 bases and J by 5 bases, 13 bases remained unmatched. This CDR3 has 16 residues. The CDR3: CASSVTGRALIDTQYF. In DNA, the CDR3 is TGTGCCAGCAGTGTGACGGGGAGGGCCCTCATAGATACGCAGTATTTT. Full variable domain (missing parts from reference TRBV28 and TRBJ2-3): DVKVTQSSRYLVKRTGEKVFLECVQDMDHENMFWYRQDPGLGLRLIYFSYDVKMKEKGDIPEGYSVSREKKERFSLILESASTNQTSMYLCASSVTGRALIDTQYFGPGTRLTVL.

The chain recombines TRBV10-2 with TRBJ2-7; 10 nucleotides align to TRBD1. This CDR3 has 12 residues. The germline gives CDR1 WSHSY, CDR2 SAAADI. This CDR3 is CAGGQGIHEQYF. The CDR3 region has the DNA TGCGCGGGGGGACAGGGGATCCACGAGCAGTACTTC.

The J gene is TRBJ2-7, the V gene TRBV19, with a tentative D call TRBD1 (5 bases). This CDR3 comprises 13 residues. Trimming removed 3 bases at V and 2 bases at J, with 8 bases between. Germline CDR1 reads LNHDA; CDR2 reads SQIVND (reference sequence). This CDR3 is CASSIRQTYEQYF. The CDR3 bases are TGTGCCAGTAGTATCCGACAGACCTACGAGCAGTACTTC.

V and J are TRBV28 and TRBJ1-2; TRBD1 matches at 8 bases. Germline V CDR1 and CDR2: MDHEN, SYDVKM. J was trimmed by 8 bases and V by 4 bases; bases with no gene match: 12. This CDR3 spans 15 amino acids. As DNA, the CDR3 is TGTGCCAGCAGTTCGGGACAGGTCGGTTCCGAGGGCTACACCTTC. Its protein is CASSSGQVGSEGYTF.

This chain joins TRBV30 and TRBJ1-2; 8 bases are a match to TRBD1. The V and J ends lost 2 bases and 10 bases, in that order; junction bases with no gene match: 12. This CDR3 spans 14 amino acids. From germline, CDR1 is GTSNPN and CDR2 SVGIG (reference sequence). CDR3 nucleotides: TGTGCCTGGAGTCAACCAGGGGGCAATCTAGTCTACACCTTC. It codes for CAWSQPGGNLVYTF.

The chain is built from TRBV28 and TRBJ2-7; 14 bases fit TRBD2. CDR1 and CDR2 (germline): MDHEN, SYDVKM. This CDR3 contains 18 residues. The V gene end was trimmed by 5 bases and the J gene end by 4 bases; junction bases not matched to a gene: 13. In DNA, the CDR3 is TGTGCCAGCAGTGCCTACCCATCGGGGACTAGCGGGAGTTACGAGCAGTACTTC. Translation gives CASSAYPSGTSGSYEQYF.

In nucleotides, the CDR3 is TGTGCCAGCACTACATCCGGGAGCCGGCGGGAGGGCGCCTACAATGAGCAGTTCTTC. Its protein is CASTTSGSRREGAYNEQFF. V usage is TRBV3-1 (or the pseudogene TRBV3-2) and J usage is TRBJ2-1; 9 bases line up with TRBD2. There are 19 residues in the CDR3. V lost 7 bases to trimming and J lost 2 bases; unmatched junction nucleotides: 18. Germline CDR1 and CDR2: LGHDT and YNNKEL (reference sequence).

The CDR3 reads CASSKGQGRSYEQYF. CDR3 nucleotides: TGTGCCAGCAGCAAGGGACAGGGGAGGTCCTACGAGCAGTACTTC. V and J are TRBV3-1 (or the pseudogene TRBV3-2) and TRBJ2-7; 10 positions match TRBD1. CDR1 and CDR2 from the germline V gene are LGHDT and YNNKEL (reference sequence). The CDR3 runs to 15 residues. The V segment lost 5 bases and the J segment 1 base; nucleotides outside the gene matches: 5.

The V call is TRBV6-5, the J call TRBJ1-6; D uncertain. This CDR3 spans 15 amino acids. V dropped 2 bases and J dropped 5 bases, with 10 bases sitting between them. Germline values: CDR1 MNHEY, CDR2 SVGAGI. CDR3 sequence reads: CASSYQPQNNSPLHF. The CDR3 DNA reads TGTGCCAGCAGTTACCAGCCCCAAAATAATTCACCCCTCCACTTT.

The J gene is TRBJ1-1, the V gene TRBV6-6; D might be TRBD1 (5 bases). Per the germline V gene, CDR1 is MNHNY and CDR2 is SVGAGI (reference sequence). CDR3 length: 12 residues. Between the trimmed V and J ends, which lost 10 bases and 0 bases, there was a span of 9 bases. The CDR3 region is CATGALNTEAFF. CDR3 DNA: TGTGCCACCGGGGCCCTGAACACTGAAGCTTTCTTT.

The rearrangement uses TRBV5-1 and TRBJ2-6; 9 positions agree with TRBD1. CDR1 is SGHRS, CDR2 YFSETQ, per germline. V was pared by 5 bases and J by 6 bases, with 12 bases of the junction left unmatched. This CDR3 has 17 amino acids. The chain's CDR3 is CASSFTGTGLKANVLTF. CDR3 nucleotides: TGCGCCAGCAGTTTCACTGGGACAGGGCTAAAGGCCAACGTCCTGACTTTC.

The chain links TRBV24-1 to TRBJ2-3; D unclear. This CDR3 contains 16 residues. Germline loops: CDR1 KGHDR, CDR2 SFDVKD. V was cut by 3 bases and J by 0 bases, with 12 bases left in between. CDR3 residues: CATSDAIHLSTDTQYF. CDR3 nucleotides: TGTGCCACCAGTGATGCCATCCACCTTAGCACAGATACGCAGTATTTT.

This chain links TRBV5-1 with TRBJ1-2; 10 positions agree with TRBD1. Trimming removed 4 bases from V and 1 base from J; junction bases left unmatched: 7. The CDR3 extends over 16 amino acids. The germline CDR1 and CDR2 sequences are SGHRS and YFSETQ. CDR3 sequence: CASSPRTGGNNYGYTF. CDR3 nucleotide sequence: TGCGCCAGCAGCCCGAGGACAGGGGGAAATAACTATGGCTACACCTTC.

This clone has only a few counts. The chain couples TRBV19 to TRBJ1-6, with 8 bases matching TRBD1. From germline, CDR1 is LNHDA and CDR2 SQIVND (reference sequence). The length of the CDR3 is 15 residues. Trimming removed 6 bases from V and 6 bases from J; junction bases left unmatched: 7. This CDR3 is CASSLGQASNSPLHF. As DNA, the CDR3 is TGTGCCAGTAGCCTGGGACAGGCCTCTAATTCACCCCTCCACTTT.

This clone came up a few times. V gene TRBV2 combines with J gene TRBJ2-1; TRBD2 matches 9 bases. J lost 7 bases, V lost 6 bases, and 10 bases had no gene match. This CDR3 contains 15 residues. The germline V gene has CDR1 SNHLY and CDR2 FYNNEI. CDR3 coding DNA: TGTGCCAGCAGAGCGACTAGCGGCCCGACGAATGAGCAGTTCTTC. Protein: CASRATSGPTNEQFF.

V usage is TRBV5-8 and J usage is TRBJ1-5, with a weak D call TRBD1 (6 bases). Trimming left V 5 bases short and J 5 bases short, with 20 bases between. The CDR3 has 16 amino acids. The V gene's germline CDR1 is SGHTS and CDR2 YDEGEE. CDR3 sequence reads: CASSPRLGQGYQPQHF. The CDR3 DNA reads as TGTGCCAGCAGTCCCCGGTTGGGGCAGGGGTATCAGCCCCAGCATTTT.

J is TRBJ1-4 and V is TRBV5-1, with D uncertain. Per the germline V gene, CDR1 is SGHRS and CDR2 is YFSETQ. The V and J ends lost 1 base and 0 bases respectively, with 4 bases between them. CDR3 size: 14 residues. CDR3 in amino acids: CASSLRATNEKLFF. The DNA for the CDR3 is TGCGCCAGCAGCTTGAGGGCAACTAATGAAAAACTGTTTTTT. Variable domain in full (rest from reference TRBV5-1 and TRBJ1-4): KAGVTQTPRYLIKTRGQQVTLSCSPISGHRSVSWYQQTPGQGLQFLFEYFSETQRNKGNFPGRFSGRQFSNSRSEMNVSTLELGDSALYLCASSLRATNEKLFFGSGTQLSVL.

The chain has TRBV30 and TRBJ1-2, with unresolved D. Trimming stripped 2 bases from V and 3 bases from J, with 13 bases between. Per the germline V gene, CDR1 is GTSNPN and CDR2 is SVGIG (reference sequence). This CDR3 region has 14 residues. Here the CDR3 DNA reads TGTGCCTGGAGTACGGTGAGAATTGACTATGGCTACACCTTC. Its protein product is CAWSTVRIDYGYTF.

The V gene is TRBV14, the J gene TRBJ1-1; D is possibly TRBD1 (6 bases). Per the germline V gene, CDR1 is SGHDN and CDR2 is FVKESK. The CDR3 totals 16 residues. V was pared by 4 bases and J by 6 bases, with 21 bases between. The CDR3 sequence is CASSPPRGHRTAEAFF. The CDR3 DNA reads TGTGCCAGCAGCCCTCCGAGGGGACATAGAACGGCTGAAGCTTTCTTT.

This clone was observed a few times. A read error may account for a junction end that differs from germline. The V gene is TRBV4-3, the J gene TRBJ1-3; D unresolved. The CDR3 loop spans 16 amino acids. Germline CDR1 is LGHNA and CDR2 is YSLEER. CDR3 sequence (DNA): TGCGCCAGCAGCCAAACGGTAGCGCTTACCAGAAACCCCATATATTTT. Protein sequence: CASSQTVALTRNPIYF.